This T cell receptor (beta chain) was observed in a study of blood T cell repertoires in COVID-19. Study information: Some COVID-19 samples were acute and others convalescent; all came from the United States, Italy and Spain. Sources were T cells, B-cell-depleted T cells, or PBMCs; the material itself was cDNA or gDNA.

Participants were aged about 18 to 90 years, lived in about 26 US areas, and enrolled virtually. The table came from immunoSEQ multiplex PCR; TCRdb's copy has only in-frame clones and leaves some out. The sample lists about 240,000 clones; approximately 83% were seen once. This clone was counted only a few times. The sequence was obtained from a woman aged 40 to 49 with acute COVID-19. The material sequenced was PBMCs or T cells enriched from blood (not recorded which).

This CDR3 reads CASSVERYHEQYF. CDR3 nucleotide sequence: TGTGCCAGCAGTGTTGAGCGGTACCACGAGCAGTACTTC. The chain is built from TRBV2 and TRBJ2-7, with D possibly being TRBD2 (5 bases). The CDR3 is 13 amino acids. Trimming took 4 bases from V and 5 from J, leaving 12 bases between them. Germline V gene lookup returns CDR1 SNHLY and CDR2 FYNNEI.